These 3 T cell receptor beta chains were all obtained from the same sample, sequenced in a study of blood T cells in healthy people across ages. Primed by a sample-barcoded 5' primer and a J-beta primer mix, a second PCR proceeded for about 6 to 12 cycles. TCRdb processed the 5' RACE reads anew with MiXCR; each CDR3 protein has one entry. The sample contains around 750,000 distinct CDR3 sequences, 53% of which appear only once. The sequenced sample consisted of blood. The receptors shown here come from a man older than 75 in good health.

The table lists this clonotype with a few counts. The chain employs TRBV7-9 and TRBJ1-6; TRBD1 might be the D (6 bases). V was pared by 8 bases and J by 6 bases, with 11 bases between. The germline CDR1 and CDR2 sequences are SEHNR and FQNEAQ (reference sequence). This CDR3 is 13 amino acids long. DNA of the CDR3: TGTGCCAGCGGCAGGGGTCCTAATTCACCCCTCCACTTT. The encoded protein is CASGRGPNSPLHF.

The V gene is TRBV20-1, the J gene TRBJ2-1; 15 positions match TRBD2. The J segment lost 6 bases and the V segment lost 6 bases, leaving 3 bases of the junction unmatched. From germline, CDR1 is DFQATT and CDR2 SNEGSKA (reference sequence). The CDR3 totals 14 residues. CDR3 nucleotide sequence: TGCAGTGCGCGGACTAGCGGGAGGGGCAATGAGCAGTTCTTC. Its protein is CSARTSGRGNEQFF.

The V call is TRBV7-9, the J call TRBJ1-1, with D uncertain. The CDR3 loop spans 15 amino acids. Trimming removed 2 bases at V and 5 bases at J, with 15 bases between. The V gene's germline CDR1 is SEHNR and CDR2 FQNEAQ (reference sequence). This chain's CDR3 is CASSLPAGVGTEAFF. The CDR3 nucleotides read TGTGCCAGCAGCTTACCCGCTGGAGTGGGGACTGAAGCTTTCTTT.